These T cell receptor beta chains were read from a single sample in a study of T cells in tuberculosis. The assay was immunoSEQ multiplex PCR, and TCRdb's table has in-frame clones only and misses some. Among 54,000 or so clones, about four fifths were seen once, and the ten largest hold more than 10%. The source material was CD1b-GMM tetramer-negative cells sorted from PBMCs. Every receptor here comes from an adult woman with latent tuberculosis. Each CDR3 is given without its conserved first and last residue. Fields, in order: J gene, V gene, CDR3 protein.

TRBJ1-3 | TRBV9 | ASSPGTRGKDTIY
TRBJ2-5 | TRBV30 | AWSPTGQVTQY
TRBJ1-5 | TRBV28 | ASSRTSSNQPQH
TRBJ1-1 | TRBV7-3 | ASRGQEYTEAF
TRBJ2-3 | TRBV6-1 | ASSVQGGGPDTQY
TRBJ1-1 | TRBV19 | ATRGGGRTEAF
TRBJ1-2 | TRBV9 | ASSLGRGQGNYGYT
TRBJ1-4 | TRBV28 | ASARAGGNEKLF
TRBJ2-7 | TRBV29-1 | SVSQQGGAYEQY
TRBJ2-5 | TRBV5-5 | ASSSSGDETQY
TRBJ2-5 | TRBV19 | ASGGSLAETQY
TRBJ1-2 | TRBV7-9 | ATTSGTPIGYT
TRBJ1-1 | TRBV5-5 | ASSQIPDSEAF
TRBJ2-1 | TRBV18 | ASAGGGYNEQF
TRBJ1-5 | TRBV6-1 | ASSTQGSGNQPQH
TRBJ2-5 | TRBV2 | ASSGVTGRETQY
TRBJ2-3 | TRBV4-1 | ASSENPGQGGDTQY
TRBJ2-1 | TRBV19 | ASSIDLASGVYNEQF
TRBJ2-3 | TRBV6-1 | ASSGGSDTQY
TRBJ2-3 | TRBV11-2 | ASSLAGTDTQY
TRBJ2-5 | TRBV6-5 | ASSTTDWQETQY
TRBJ1-2 | TRBV14 | ASSQVGGALGYT
TRBJ2-2 | TRBV5-1 | ASSLVTSGSTGELF
TRBJ1-5 | TRBV2 | ASRADRERSTQH
TRBJ1-2 | TRBV18 | ASSPGTGRDGYT
TRBJ1-1 | TRBV6-1 | ASSEGRNTEAF
TRBJ1-1 | TRBV6-1 | ASSFSRGGSTEAF
TRBJ2-7 | TRBV5-5 | ASSPIQGSYEQY
TRBJ1-2 | TRBV6-6 | ASSPSILTGSDT
TRBJ1-4 | TRBV18 | ASSPAGNEKLF
TRBJ2-2 | TRBV19 | ASSIVKTGGLTGELF
TRBJ2-7 | TRBV4-1 | ASSQQESSYEQY
TRBJ2-7 | TRBV4-1 | ASSQDLREQY
TRBJ1-4 | TRBV28 | ASSSGGAQDEKLF
TRBJ2-3 | TRBV11-1 | ASSLVLAGSGTDTQY
TRBJ1-2 | TRBV15 | ATSKSRVGGYT
TRBJ2-7 | TRBV7-8 | ASSSIAGGPVEQY
TRBJ1-2 | TRBV27 | ASSPIGPGTVYGYT